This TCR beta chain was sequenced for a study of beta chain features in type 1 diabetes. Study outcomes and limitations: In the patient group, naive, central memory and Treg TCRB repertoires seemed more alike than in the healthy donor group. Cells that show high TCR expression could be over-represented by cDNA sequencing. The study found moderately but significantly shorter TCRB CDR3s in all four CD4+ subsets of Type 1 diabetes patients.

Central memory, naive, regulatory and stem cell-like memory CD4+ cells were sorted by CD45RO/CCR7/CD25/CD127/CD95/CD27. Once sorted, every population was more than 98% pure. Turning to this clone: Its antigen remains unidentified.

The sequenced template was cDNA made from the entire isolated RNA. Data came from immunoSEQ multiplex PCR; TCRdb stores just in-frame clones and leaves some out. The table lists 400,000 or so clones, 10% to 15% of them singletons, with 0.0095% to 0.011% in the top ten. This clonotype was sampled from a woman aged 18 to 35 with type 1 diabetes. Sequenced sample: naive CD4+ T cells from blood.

The CDR3 region is CASIPGPGQGAVTQYF. The CDR3 coding sequence is TGTGCCAGCATCCCGGGGCCCGGACAGGGGGCAGTGACCCAGTACTTC. The V gene is TRBV7-9, the J gene TRBJ2-5; 11 positions match TRBD1. V trimming: 7 bases; J trimming: 7 bases; junction bases outside the gene matches: 14. The CDR3 loop spans 16 amino acids. The germline V gene encodes CDR1 SEHNR and CDR2 FQNEAQ (reference sequence).